This T cell receptor beta chain was obtained from a study of cytomegalovirus exposure and HLA in healthy donors. Germline V gene lookup returns CDR1 SNHLY and CDR2 FYNNEI. Trimming removed 6 bases from V and 5 bases from J; junction bases left unmatched: 7. The CDR3 consists of 14 residues. This clone was observed a few times. Use of 60 Vbeta and 13 Jbeta primers characterized the PCR. In the source study's methods: In a later analysis, of 79 million or so unique beta chains, roughly 11 million appeared in at least two donors. Assay: immunoSEQ multiplex PCR; the TCRdb copy retains only in-frame clones and omits some. Clonal size and the V and J genes are those of that table, whereas D and trimming came from the DNA. Of about 83,000 clones listed, 81% are singletons.

Sample: PBMCs. The receptor's source is a woman between 25 and 40 years old in good health and CMV-seronegative. J is TRBJ2-7 and V is TRBV2; 10 nucleotides align to TRBD1. CDR3 protein: CASSPTGGFDEQYF. The CDR3 bases are TGTGCCAGCAGCCCGACAGGGGGCTTCGACGAGCAGTACTTC.